What follows are 7 T cell receptor beta chains derived from one specimen sequenced in a study of blood T cells in healthy people across ages. Combining a sample-barcoded 5' primer with a J-beta primer mix, a second PCR ran for 7 to 11 cycles. TCRdb called the 5' RACE reads again in MiXCR, with one record for every CDR3 protein. The data show about 1.6 million distinct CDR3 sequences, with 30% to 40% seen just once and around 11% held by the top ten. Sample: blood. These receptors all come from a woman in her 30s in good health.

This chain links TRBV3-1 with TRBJ2-3; 10 nucleotides align to TRBD2. Germline loops: CDR1 LGHDT, CDR2 YNNKEL (reference sequence). V was clipped by 3 bases and J by 2 bases; unmatched bases: 8. This CDR3 region has 17 residues. This CDR3 is CASSHHLSGGNTDTQYF. The CDR3 coding sequence is TGTGCCAGCAGCCATCACCTTAGCGGGGGGAACACAGATACGCAGTATTTT.

This clonotype was counted ten times or more. The chain employs TRBV7-9 and TRBJ2-5; 9 nucleotides agree with TRBD2. Germline-derived CDR1 and CDR2 are SEHNR and FQNEAQ (reference sequence). The CDR3 is made up of 18 amino acids. Germline trimming cut 3 bases from V and 2 bases from J; bases unmatched to any gene: 13. In nucleotides, the CDR3 is TGTGCCAGCAGCTTCCGGATAGCGGGGGATCTGTTACAAGAGACCCAGTACTTC. Translating gives CASSFRIAGDLLQETQYF.

This clonotype was seen a few times. The chain couples TRBV7-9 to TRBJ1-2; no clear D gene. The germline V gene has CDR1 SEHNR and CDR2 FQNEAQ (reference sequence). Trimming cost V 5 bases and J 0 bases, with 16 bases left between them. The CDR3 spans 16 residues. CDR3 region: CASSLLAGVSNYGYTF. The CDR3 bases are TGTGCCAGCAGCCTCCTTGCCGGCGTTTCTAACTATGGCTACACCTTC.

In its sample, this clonotype was seen many times. The chain is built from TRBV7-6 and TRBJ2-7; 9 nucleotides line up with TRBD1. The germline CDR1 and CDR2 sequences are SGHVS and FNYEAQ. CDR3 length: 14 amino acids. With 4 bases clipped from V and 5 bases from J, the junction kept 6 bases outside the gene matches. CDR3 region: CASSSGQGVHEQYF. The CDR3 coding sequence is TGTGCCAGCAGCTCGGGACAGGGCGTCCACGAGCAGTACTTC.

The genes are TRBV5-1 and TRBJ2-3, with D perhaps matching TRBD2 (5 bases). This CDR3 spans 17 amino acids. V gave up 2 bases and J gave up 0 bases, with 16 bases separating them. Germline CDR1 and CDR2: SGHRS and YFSETQ. The CDR3 nucleotides read TGCGCCAGCAGCTTTGGAGGATCGGCCCTGAGCACAGATACGCAGTATTTT. Translating it yields CASSFGGSALSTDTQYF.

This clonotype came up a few times. This rearrangement joins TRBV4-1 to TRBJ2-3, with 8 bases identical to TRBD1. Looked up from germline, CDR1 is MGHRA and CDR2 is YSYEKL. V gave up 2 bases and J gave up 6 bases; unmatched junction bases: 4. The CDR3 contains 14 residues. The CDR3 loop is CASSQQGAGDTQYF. The CDR3 bases are TGCGCCAGCAGCCAACAGGGGGCAGGGGATACGCAGTATTTT.

This clonotype was seen only a few times. The chain links TRBV11-2 to TRBJ2-5; 8 nucleotides line up with TRBD2. Near its end, the DNA agrees better with TRBJ2-7, so the J call may be wrong. Germline lookup yields CDR1 SGHAT and CDR2 FQNNGV. The CDR3 is 15 amino acids. This CDR3 reads CASSWSGGASYEQYF. The CDR3 DNA reads as TGTGCCAGCAGCTGGAGCGGGGGAGCTTCCTACGAGCAGTACTTC.